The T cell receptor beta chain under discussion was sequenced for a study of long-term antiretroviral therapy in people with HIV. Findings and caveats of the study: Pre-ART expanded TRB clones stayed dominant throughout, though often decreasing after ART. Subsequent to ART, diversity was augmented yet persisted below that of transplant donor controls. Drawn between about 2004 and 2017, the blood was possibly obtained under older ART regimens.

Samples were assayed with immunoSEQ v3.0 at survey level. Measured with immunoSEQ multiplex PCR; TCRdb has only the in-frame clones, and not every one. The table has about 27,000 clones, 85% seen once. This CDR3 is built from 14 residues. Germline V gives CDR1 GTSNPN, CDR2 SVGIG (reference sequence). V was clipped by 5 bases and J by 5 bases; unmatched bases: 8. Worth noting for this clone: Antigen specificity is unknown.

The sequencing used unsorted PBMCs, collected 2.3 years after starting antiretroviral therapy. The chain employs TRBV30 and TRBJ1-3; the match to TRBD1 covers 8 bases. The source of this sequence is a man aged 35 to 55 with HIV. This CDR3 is CAWGQGQERNTIYF. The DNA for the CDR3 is TGTGCCTGGGGCCAGGGACAGGAGAGAAACACCATATATTTT.